The clone carrying this T cell receptor beta chain was observed a few times. These data are taken from a study of shared clonotypes between healthy human individuals. The assay was immunoSEQ multiplex PCR, and TCRdb's table has in-frame clones only and misses some. Here the sample spans nearly 750,000 clones, around 77% being singletons. The source of this sequence is a woman aged 30 to 39 in good health. The sample was memory CD4+ T cells sorted from blood. Subset reported: CD45RA-negative fraction.

The DNA for the CDR3 is TGTGCCAGCAGACTAGCGGGAGGGAACACCGGGGAGCTGTTTTTT. This gives the protein CASRLAGGNTGELFF. The chain carries TRBV2 and TRBJ2-2; TRBD2 matches at 12 bases. Germline-derived CDR1 and CDR2 are SNHLY and FYNNEI. Trimming took 6 bases from V and 1 from J; bases not matched to a gene: 0. This CDR3 has 15 amino acids. The full variable domain, rest sourced from reference TRBV2 and TRBJ2-2, is EPEVTQTPSHQVTQMGQEVILRCVPISNHLYFYWYRQILGQKVEFLVSFYNNEISEKSEIFDDQFSVERPDGSNFTLKIRSTKLEDSAMYFCASRLAGGNTGELFFGEGSRLTVL.